The T cell receptor beta chain described here comes from a study of PD-L1 blockade in urothelial cancer. Study overall: Male patients with bladder-origin urothelial cancer numbered about nine tenths of the roughly 29. Blood was tested 3 weeks (second dose) and 6 weeks into treatment.

Only in-frame clones appear in the TCRdb table, and some are missing; sequencing was by immunoSEQ multiplex PCR. Counted here are roughly 28,000 clones, around four fifths occurring once; the ten biggest clones make up around 3%. Time point in this sample: peripheral blood 6 weeks after treatment start. The study enrolled patients with locally advanced or metastatic urothelial carcinoma. The material was PBMCs, obtained around atezolizumab (anti-PD-L1) treatment. This TCR derives from a man in his 70s with urothelial cancer.

CDR3 amino acids: CASSLAEGNEQFF. The DNA of the CDR3 is TGTGCCAGCAGCCTCGCGGAGGGCAATGAGCAGTTCTTC. The gene calls are TRBV7-7 and TRBJ2-1, with D tentatively TRBD2 (6 bases). Germline V gene sequence: CDR1 SSHAT, CDR2 FNYEAQ (reference sequence). Deletions cut 5 bases from V and 6 bases from J, with 11 bases between. The CDR3 totals 13 residues.